The 27 T cell receptor beta chains presented below share a single source sample, sequenced in a study of cytomegalovirus exposure and HLA in healthy donors. PCR employed 60 Vbeta and 13 Jbeta primers. TCRdb's table, derived via immunoSEQ multiplex PCR, lists solely in-frame clones and lacks some. The top ten clones hold about 2.2% of a sample with 150,000 to 200,000 clones, about 79% of them seen once. Specimen: PBMCs. These receptor sequences come from a woman aged 45-59 years in good health and CMV-seronegative.

This clone was seen a single time. This chain uses TRBV7-3 with TRBJ2-5; the match to TRBD1 covers 7 bases. The end of the DNA aligns better with TRBJ2-7, so the J call may be wrong. The length of the CDR3 is 14 residues. CDR1 SGHTA and CDR2 FQGTGA come from the germline V gene. The chain's CDR3 is CASSLQQGSYEQYF. DNA of the CDR3: TGTGCCAGCAGCTTACAACAGGGGTCCTACGAGCAGTACTTC.

This clone turned up a few times. The chain employs TRBV7-2 and TRBJ2-7, with 9 bases lining up with TRBD2. The CDR3 totals 16 residues. Germline assignment: CDR1 SGHTA and CDR2 FQGNSA. V was pared by 4 bases and J by 0 bases, with 7 bases of the junction left unmatched. The CDR3 reads CASSWREGPSSYEQYF. The CDR3 coding sequence is TGTGCCAGCAGCTGGCGGGAGGGACCGAGCTCCTACGAGCAGTACTTC.

This clone appeared a few times. The chain uses TRBV14 and TRBJ2-1, with 7 bases identical to TRBD2. CDR1 and CDR2 (germline): SGHDN, FVKESK. This CDR3 contains 18 residues. V dropped 4 bases and J dropped 4; count of bases not matched to a gene: 16. The CDR3 loop is CASSRRTGGTITYNEQFF. The CDR3 DNA follows: TGTGCCAGCAGCCGAAGAACGGGGGGAACAATAACTTACAATGAGCAGTTCTTC.

The chain uses TRBV18 and TRBJ1-4; no definite D call. The CDR3 contains 16 residues. Trimming took off 0 bases at V and 3 bases at J, with 11 bases between the two ends. Looked up from germline, CDR1 is KGHSH and CDR2 is LQKENI. The CDR3 protein is CASSPPIGVSNEKLFF. CDR3 nucleotide sequence: TGTGCCAGCTCACCACCGATCGGGGTATCTAATGAAAAACTGTTTTTT.

This rearrangement joins TRBV18 to TRBJ1-2; a possible D gene is TRBD1 (6 bases). The CDR3 spans 16 residues. V shed 2 bases and J shed 1 base, with 14 bases lying between them. From germline, CDR1 is KGHSH and CDR2 LQKENI. The CDR3 loop is CASSPKHRDGNYGYTF. DNA of the CDR3: TGTGCCAGCTCACCAAAGCACAGGGACGGTAACTATGGCTACACCTTC.

This chain links TRBV6-5 with TRBJ1-6, with D possibly TRBD1 on 6 matching bases. CDR3 length: 15 residues. The germline V gene has CDR1 MNHEY and CDR2 SVGAGI. The V end was cut by 0 bases, the J end by 9 bases, with 12 bases between. For the CDR3, the DNA is TGTGCCAGCAGTTACTCCACCAGGGGTGGTTCACCCCTCCACTTT. Translated, it gives CASSYSTRGGSPLHF.

This clone was counted once. The CDR3 DNA is TGTGCCAGCAGCTTGACACCGAACACTGAAGCTTTCTTT. This sequence encodes CASSLTPNTEAFF. The chain combines TRBV7-2 with TRBJ1-1, with D unclear. The germline CDR1 and CDR2 sequences are SGHTA and FQGNSA. CDR3 size: 13 residues. V lost 3 bases to trimming and J lost 1 base, with 6 bases between them.

This clone has only a few counts. The rearrangement links TRBV4-1 to TRBJ2-7; 9 nucleotides agree with TRBD1. The CDR3 contains 16 residues. The germline CDR1 and CDR2 sequences are MGHRA and YSYEKL. The ends lost 3 bases at V and 5 bases at J; junction bases unmatched: 11. DNA for the CDR3: TGCGCCAGCAGCCACCCCCTCGGGGACAGGGACGACGAGCAGTACTTC. Residues: CASSHPLGDRDDEQYF.

This clone was observed a single time. This chain uses TRBV6-5 with TRBJ1-4; D unresolved. V lost 4 bases and J lost 8, with 17 bases in between. The length of the CDR3 is 15 residues. The germline CDR1 and CDR2 sequences are MNHEY and SVGAGI. The CDR3 DNA sequence: TGTGCCAGCAGTTCCCGTGACCTCGGGAGGGAAAAACTGTTTTTT. Amino acids: CASSSRDLGREKLFF.

This sequence joins TRBV19 and TRBJ1-3; tentatively, D is TRBD1 (5 bases). V was shortened by 10 bases and J by 2 bases, with 9 bases between the two germline ends. The CDR3 consists of 12 residues. CDR1 and CDR2 from the germline V gene are LNHDA and SQIVND (reference sequence). For the CDR3, the DNA is TGTGCCACCAGGGCGGCTGGAAACACCATATATTTT. It translates to CATRAAGNTIYF.

The rearrangement joins TRBV2 to TRBJ2-4, with D tentatively TRBD2 (6 bases). The CDR3 is made up of 15 amino acids. Trimming removed 2 bases from V and 0 bases from J, with 8 bases in between. Germline V gene lookup returns CDR1 SNHLY and CDR2 FYNNEI. CDR3 DNA sequence: TGTGCCAGCAGTGAACAGGGACTAGCCAAAAACATTCAGTACTTC. Its translation is CASSEQGLAKNIQYF.

The chain is built from TRBV4-1 and TRBJ2-3; the D gene is possibly TRBD1 (6 bases). The germline gives CDR1 MGHRA, CDR2 YSYEKL. Trimming removed 6 bases from V and 6 bases from J, with 19 bases in between. There are 15 residues in the CDR3. The DNA for the CDR3 is TGCGCCAGCAGTCCAACCCCAGGGGTGTTGGATACGCAGTATTTT. Residues: CASSPTPGVLDTQYF.

For this clone: One junction end disagrees with the germline gene, perhaps due to a read error. This chain uses TRBV7-9 with TRBJ1-6; D uncertain. The CDR3 sequence is 14 residues long. The germline V gene encodes CDR1 SEHNR and CDR2 FQNEAQ (reference sequence). The CDR3 bases are TGTTCCAGCAGCTTGGGAGTGGGGAATTCACCCCTCCACTTT. Translated: CSSSLGVGNSPLHF.

A remark on this clone: The junction does not match germline at one end; this may be a read error. This rearrangement joins TRBV11-1 to TRBJ2-2, with D perhaps TRBD2 (5 bases). The germline gives CDR1 SGHAT, CDR2 FQDESV (reference sequence). The CDR3 consists of 13 residues. CDR3 bases: TGTGCCAGCGGGAGAGCGAACGCCGGGGAGCTGTTTTTT. Its translation is CASGRANAGELFF.

The V gene is TRBV7-9, the J gene TRBJ2-7; 8 nucleotides align to TRBD1. The V segment lost 5 bases and the J segment 5 bases; nucleotides outside the gene matches: 8. Germline CDR1 reads SEHNR; CDR2 reads FQNEAQ (reference sequence). This CDR3 contains 14 residues. In nucleotides, the CDR3 is TGTGCCAGCAGCGCGACAGGGGATCTCCACGAGCAGTACTTC. Protein sequence: CASSATGDLHEQYF.

The rearrangement uses TRBV2 and TRBJ2-5, with 7 bases lining up with TRBD2. This CDR3 has 14 residues. Unmatched junction bases numbered 8, after V lost 6 bases and J lost 4 bases. In germline, CDR1 is SNHLY, CDR2 FYNNEI. In DNA form, the CDR3 reads TGTGCCAGCAGCCTGGGACTAACCTTAGAGACCCAGTACTTC. Residues: CASSLGLTLETQYF.

V and J are TRBV27 and TRBJ2-5, with D uncertain. Judging by the DNA end, TRBJ2-7 fits better; the J call may be wrong. Germline lookup yields CDR1 MNHEY and CDR2 SMNVEV (reference sequence). This CDR3 has 13 residues. The chain's CDR3 is CASSSEVPYEQYF. The CDR3, as DNA: TGTGCCAGCAGTTCCGAAGTCCCCTACGAGCAGTACTTC.

This rearrangement joins TRBV29-1 to TRBJ1-2; D may be TRBD1 (6 bases). V was cut by 7 bases and J by 10 bases, with 19 bases left in between. This CDR3 spans 12 amino acids. Germline CDR1 is SQVTM and CDR2 is ANQGSEA. CDR3 protein: CSAAIGQLDYTF. The CDR3 DNA follows: TGCAGCGCTGCGATAGGACAGCTGGACTACACCTTC.

V usage is TRBV9 and J usage is TRBJ2-7; the match to TRBD2 covers 8 bases. The CDR3 is made up of 13 amino acids. Germline assignment: CDR1 SGDLS and CDR2 YYNGEE. V dropped 3 bases and J dropped 2; count of bases not matched to a gene: 1. CDR3 protein: CASSAGGAYEQYF. CDR3 sequence (DNA): TGTGCCAGCAGCGCGGGGGGGGCCTACGAGCAGTACTTC.

This chain connects TRBV5-1 to TRBJ1-6; D unresolved. Germline V gives CDR1 SGHRS, CDR2 YFSETQ. The CDR3 runs 15 residues. The V end lost 4 bases, the J end lost 7 bases, and 15 bases lay between the germline ends. CDR3 in amino acids: CASSLDPSGNSPLHF. The DNA of the CDR3 is TGCGCCAGCAGCCTCGACCCTTCGGGGAATTCACCCCTCCACTTT.

This clone was seen just once. The J gene is TRBJ1-2, the V gene TRBV28, with D possibly being TRBD1 (6 bases). CDR1 is MDHEN and CDR2 is SYDVKM in the germline V gene. Trimming took off 5 bases at V and 2 bases at J, with 21 bases between the two ends. The CDR3 length is 17 residues. The CDR3, as DNA: TGTGCCAGCAGTCCTTCCCTCAACAGGGAACCAAACTATGGCTACACCTTC. Translation gives CASSPSLNREPNYGYTF.

The V call is TRBV4-1, the J call TRBJ1-4, with 8 bases identical to TRBD1. J lost 8 bases, V lost 2 bases, and 4 bases had no gene match. This CDR3 has 14 amino acids. Germline CDR1 is MGHRA and CDR2 is YSYEKL. CDR3 DNA: TGCGCCAGCAGCCAACAGGGGGCCAGGGAAAAACTGTTTTTT. Amino acid sequence: CASSQQGAREKLFF.

The chain has TRBV7-3 and TRBJ2-3; possible D gene TRBD2, 6 bases. CDR3 size: 16 residues. The germline V and J ends were trimmed by 2 bases and 1 base, with 13 bases remaining between them. Germline values: CDR1 SGHTA, CDR2 FQGTGA. CDR3 sequence reads: CASSLFSAGGTDTQYF. DNA of the CDR3: TGTGCCAGCAGCTTATTCTCAGCGGGTGGCACAGATACGCAGTATTTT. Based on the CDR3 plus reference TRBV7-3 and TRBJ2-3, the full variable domain is GAGVSQTPSNKVTEKGKYVELRCDPISGHTALYWYRQSLGQGPEFLIYFQGTGAADDSGLPNDRFFAVRPEGSVSTLKIQRTERGDSAVYLCASSLFSAGGTDTQYFGPGTRLTVL.

The rearrangement links TRBV29-1 to TRBJ2-1; D is perhaps TRBD1 (6 bases). V lost 3 bases, J lost 3 bases, and 12 bases lay in between. Germline V CDR1 and CDR2: SQVTM, ANQGSEA. The length of the CDR3 is 14 residues. CDR3 in DNA: TGCAGCGTTGATCCCAGGGGCCTCTACAATGAGCAGTTCTTC. It yields the protein CSVDPRGLYNEQFF.

The chain recombines TRBV25-1 with TRBJ2-1, with D possibly TRBD2 on 6 matching bases. The V gene lost 1 base and the J gene lost 2 bases, with 12 bases spanning the gap. Germline V CDR1 and CDR2: MGHDK, SYGVNS. The CDR3 consists of 16 residues. CDR3 nucleotide sequence: TGTGCCAGCAGTGAATTCCCAGCGGGTGCCTACAATGAGCAGTTCTTC. Its translation: CASSEFPAGAYNEQFF.

This chain joins TRBV7-3 and TRBJ2-5, with TRBD2 matching over 12 bases. With V trimmed by 2 bases and J by 4 bases, 2 bases remained unmatched. Germline CDR1 reads SGHTA; CDR2 reads FQGTGA. The CDR3 has 15 residues. The CDR3 is CASSLASGRAETQYF. The CDR3 region has the DNA TGTGCCAGCAGCTTAGCTAGCGGGAGGGCAGAGACCCAGTACTTC.

The DNA of the CDR3 is TGTGCCAGCAGCTTAGGGGGGGCAGGGGGCACTGAAGCTTTCTTT. This sequence encodes CASSLGGAGGTEAFF. The rearrangement joins TRBV7-9 to TRBJ1-1, with TRBD1 matching 7 bases. V trimming: 1 base; J trimming: 4 bases; junction bases outside the gene matches: 6. From germline, CDR1 is SEHNR and CDR2 FQNEAQ (reference sequence). The CDR3 runs to 15 residues.